These 2 T cell receptor beta chains were all obtained from the same sample, sequenced in a study of shared clonotypes between healthy human individuals. Naive CD8 cells were CD45RO-negative, positively selected for CCR7, excluding terminally differentiated effector memory CD45RA+ cells. Assay used: immunoSEQ multiplex PCR; TCRdb lists only in-frame clones, some missing. The profile shows a few million clones, 85% to 95% of them singletons. The sequencing input was naive CD8+ T cells from PBMCs. These TCRs come from a man aged 18 to 35 in good health. Some clones in this sample may be carry-over from other donors' samples.

The V gene is TRBV25-1, the J gene TRBJ2-1, with TRBD1 matching 11 bases. This CDR3 region has 15 residues. CDR1 and CDR2 (germline): MGHDK, SYGVNS. The V segment lost 4 bases and the J segment 8 bases; nucleotides outside the gene matches: 7. For the CDR3, the DNA is TGTGCCAGCAGTGGAACGGGACAGGGGGTGGATGAGCAGTTCTTC. This translates into CASSGTGQGVDEQFF. The full variable domain, completed using reference TRBV25-1 and TRBJ2-1, is EADIYQTPRYLVIGTGKKITLECSQTMGHDKMYWYQQDPGMELHLIHYSYGVNSTEKGDLSSESTVSRIRTEHFPLTLESARPSHTSQYLCASSGTGQGVDEQFFGPGTRLTVL.

The chain is built from TRBV4-3 and TRBJ2-7; D is undetermined. Trimming cost V 0 bases and J 0 bases, with 9 bases left between them. This CDR3 region has 15 residues. The V gene's germline CDR1 is LGHNA and CDR2 YSLEER. Here the CDR3 DNA reads TGCGCCAGCAGCCAAGATTGGGCAGACTCCTACGAGCAGTACTTC. It is translated as CASSQDWADSYEQYF.